The T cell receptor beta chain described here comes from a study of blood T cells in healthy people across ages. This clonotype has a handful of counts. The second PCR ran roughly 7 to 12 cycles with a sample-barcoded 5' primer and J-beta primers. A single record per CDR3 protein comes from TCRdb applying MiXCR to the 5' RACE reads. The table has about 1.1 million distinct CDR3 sequences, about two fifths seen once. The CDR3 consists of 15 residues. The ends were cut back, 2 bases at V and 8 bases at J, with 18 bases in the middle. The chain carries TRBV12-3 or TRBV12-4 and TRBJ1-2; no reliable D call. Material for sequencing was blood. The TCR sequence derives from a man aged 18 to 29 in good health. The CDR3 coding sequence is TGTGCCAGCAGTTTAACGGGCAGCCCATCGCGGGGCTACACCTTC. Encoded protein: CASSLTGSPSRGYTF.